This T cell receptor (beta chain) was identified in a study of blood T cell repertoires in COVID-19. This table comes from immunoSEQ multiplex PCR, and its TCRdb copy is limited to in-frame clones, with some not included. The sample yields 65,000 to 85,000 clones, more than 80% seen once. The CDR3 length is 18 residues. Trimming removed 1 base from V and 5 bases from J, with 20 bases in between. CDR1 and CDR2 (germline): SGHDN, FVKESK. Sequencing input: peripheral blood. The sequence was obtained from a man aged 50 to 59 with acute or convalescent COVID-19. The chain links TRBV14 to TRBJ1-4; maybe TRBD1 (6 bases). In DNA form, the CDR3 reads TGTGCCAGCAGCCAAGGAATGGTCGCAGGGGCTAGGAATGAAAAACTGTTTTTT. Its translation is CASSQGMVAGARNEKLFF.